This TCR beta chain was captured by sequencing in a study of T cells in localized non-small cell lung cancer. Repertoires were generated with immunoSEQ multiplex PCR, while TCRdb's copy carries only in-frame clones and drops some. The table has 100,000 to 150,000 clones, 89% seen once. Study results and limitations: T cell clonality was highest in uninvolved adjacent lung, above tumor.

As to this clone: Its antigen remains unknown.

This sequence originates from a female donor of 60 years or more with stage I lung adenocarcinoma. Sample: peripheral blood, taken before any cancer treatment.

CDR3 bases: TGTGCCAGCAGTGAATTATTCGGGAGCAATCAGCCCCAGCATTTT. Translating it yields CASSELFGSNQPQHF. V is TRBV6-1 and J is TRBJ1-5; D remains ambiguous. V was cut by 2 bases and J by 1 base, with 9 bases left in between. From germline, CDR1 is MNHNS and CDR2 SASEGT. The CDR3 loop spans 15 amino acids.